The clone carrying this TCR beta chain occurred a few times. CDR1 and CDR2 (germline): SGHVS, FQNEAQ. The CDR3 totals 15 residues. V lost 4 bases, J lost 0 bases, and 5 bases stayed unmatched. Authors' methods: The assay estimated nucleated cells by amplifying reference gene primers. This table comes from immunoSEQ multiplex PCR, and its TCRdb copy is limited to in-frame clones, with some not included. The DNA gave D and trimming, while V, J and clone size come from that table. The sample holds more than 150,000 clones; approximately 90% are singletons and the top ten take approximately 2.1%. The source of the sample is a study of blood T cell repertoires in COVID-19. Whole-study context: Spain, Italy and the United States supplied samples that represented acute and convalescent COVID-19. In each case, the material was cDNA or gDNA derived from T cells, B-cell-depleted T cells, or PBMCs.

This clonotype originated in a man between 65 and 79 years old with active or convalescent COVID-19. The chain employs TRBV7-8 and TRBJ1-1; 7 nucleotides match TRBD1. The sample taken for sequencing was peripheral blood. In DNA form, the CDR3 reads TGTGCCAGCAGCTCGGAGGGGACAGTGAACACTGAAGCTTTCTTT. Its protein is CASSSEGTVNTEAFF.